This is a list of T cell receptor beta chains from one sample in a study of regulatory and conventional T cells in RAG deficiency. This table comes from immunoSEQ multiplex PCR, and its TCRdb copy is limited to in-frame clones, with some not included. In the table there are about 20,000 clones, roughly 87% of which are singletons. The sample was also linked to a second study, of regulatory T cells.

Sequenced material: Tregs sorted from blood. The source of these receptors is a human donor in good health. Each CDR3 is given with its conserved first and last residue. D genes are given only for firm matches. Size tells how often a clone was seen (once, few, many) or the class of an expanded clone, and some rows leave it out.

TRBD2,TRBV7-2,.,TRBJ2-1,TGTGCCAGCAGCTTAGGAAGGCTAGCGGGTTACAATGAGCAGTTCTTC,CASSLGRLAGYNEQFF
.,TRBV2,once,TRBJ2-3,TGTGCCAGCAGTGTTGACACAGATACGCAGTATTTT,CASSVDTDTQYF
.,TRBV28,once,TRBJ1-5,TGTGCCACTAGGGGAGGAGGGAGCAATCAGCCCCAGCATTTT,CATRGGGSNQPQHF
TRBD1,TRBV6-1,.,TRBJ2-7,TGTGCCAGCAGTATCCGGGACAGGGGGTTCAACGAGCAGTACTTC,CASSIRDRGFNEQYF
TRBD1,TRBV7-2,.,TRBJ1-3,TGTGCCAGCAGCTTAGAACCAGGGGGCTCTGGAAACACCATATATTTT,CASSLEPGGSGNTIYF
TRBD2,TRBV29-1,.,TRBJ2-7,TGCAGCGTTGCGGGGGGGCAGGGGAAATTATCGTCCTACGAGCAGTACTTC,CSVAGGQGKLSSYEQYF
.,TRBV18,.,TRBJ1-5,TGTGCCAGCTCACCATCACAGGGCAGTCAGCCCCAGCATTTT,CASSPSQGSQPQHF
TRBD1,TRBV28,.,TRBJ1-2,TGTGCCAGCTCCTCAAGACAGGGTAACTATGGCTACACCTTC,CASSSRQGNYGYTF
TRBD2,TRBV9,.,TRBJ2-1,TGTGCCAGCAGCGTAGCTCAGGGAGGGTACAATGAGCAGTTCTTC,CASSVAQGGYNEQFF
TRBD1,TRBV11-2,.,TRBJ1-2,TGTGCCAGCAGCAACAACCGGGACAGACCATATGGCTACACCTTC,CASSNNRDRPYGYTF
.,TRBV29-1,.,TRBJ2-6,TGCAGCGTTGGTGGGGCTTCTGGGGCCAACGTCCTGACTTTC,CSVGGASGANVLTF
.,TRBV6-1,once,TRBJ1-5,TGTGCCAGCAGTGAAACGGGGGGCGGGAAGCCCCAGCATTTT,CASSETGGGKPQHF
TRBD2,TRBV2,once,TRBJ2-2,TGTGCCAGCAGACCTACTCTAGCGGGGGGGAACACCGGGGAGCTGTTTTTT,CASRPTLAGGNTGELFF
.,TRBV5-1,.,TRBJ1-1,TGCGCCAGCAGCTTGGTGGACGCGCGAGAAGCTTTCTTT,CASSLVDAREAFF
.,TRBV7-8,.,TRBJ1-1,TGTGCCAGCAGCTCCCAAATGACTGGGATGAACACTGAAGCTTTCTTT,CASSSQMTGMNTEAFF
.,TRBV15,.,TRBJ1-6,TGTGCCACCAGCAGAAGACAGTATAATTCACCCCTCCACTTT,CATSRRQYNSPLHF
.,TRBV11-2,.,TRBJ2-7,TGTGCCAGCAGCCCCTACATCCGGGGGAGCGCCGTCTCCTACGAGCAGTACTTC,CASSPYIRGSAVSYEQYF
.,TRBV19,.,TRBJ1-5,TGTGCCAGTAGGGATGGGGGGCCGAATCAGCCCCAGCATTTT,CASRDGGPNQPQHF
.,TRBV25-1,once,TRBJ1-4,TGTGCCAGCAGTGCGGCAGGGAGAGGGGAAAAACTGTTTTTT,CASSAAGRGEKLFF
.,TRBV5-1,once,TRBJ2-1,TGCGCCAGCAGCTTGGGGCAGGGCTGGGAGCAGTTCTTC,CASSLGQGWEQFF
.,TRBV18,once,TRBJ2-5,TGTGCCAGCTCACCCCGAGGACTGAGACTCCAAGAGACCCAGTACTTC,CASSPRGLRLQETQYF
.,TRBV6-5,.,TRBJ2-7,TGTGCCAGCAGTTCCCCAGGGTCCGAAACTTACGAGCAGTACTTC,CASSSPGSETYEQYF
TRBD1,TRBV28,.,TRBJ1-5,TGTGCCAGCAGCCACCAGAACAGGGGAGGCAATCAGCCCCAGCATTTT,CASSHQNRGGNQPQHF